What follows are 7 T cell receptor beta chains derived from one specimen sequenced in a study of OX40 agonist ivuxolimab in advanced cancers. Sequencing was performed with immunoSEQ multiplex PCR; in TCRdb, only in-frame clones are kept and a portion is missing. The top ten hold around 1.5% of the sample, which has about 68,000 clones, 84% seen once. The source material was CD4+ or CD8+ T cells sorted from blood, sampled in a trial of the OX40 agonist ivuxolimab. The receptors here all came from an adult with an advanced solid tumor such as melanoma, head and neck, liver or kidney cancer.

CDR3: CAISESRGTETQYF. The CDR3 region has the DNA TGTGCCATCAGTGAGTCAAGGGGGACGGAGACCCAGTACTTC. V gene TRBV10-3 combines with J gene TRBJ2-5, with D possibly matching TRBD1 (6 bases). The CDR3 is 14 residues long. The germline CDR1 and CDR2 sequences are ENHRY and SYGVKD. Trimming cost V 0 bases and J 5 bases, with 10 bases left between them.

The gene calls are TRBV7-9 and TRBJ2-5; 10 nucleotides align to TRBD2. The V gene's germline CDR1 is SEHNR and CDR2 FQNEAQ (reference sequence). V gave up 1 base and J gave up 5 bases; unmatched junction bases: 10. This CDR3 spans 17 amino acids. Here the CDR3 DNA reads TGTGCCAGCAGCTTAGGAAGCGGGAGGGCCTCGTATGAGACCCAGTACTTC. Translating it yields CASSLGSGRASYETQYF.

The chain couples TRBV18 to TRBJ2-7, with TRBD1 identical over 7 bases. Germline V CDR1 and CDR2: KGHSH, LQKENI. V shed 5 bases, J shed 4 bases, and the junction held 5 bases outside the gene matches. The CDR3 contains 13 residues. CDR3 loop: CASSTGTEYEQYF. The CDR3 DNA reads TGTGCCAGCTCAACCGGGACAGAGTACGAGCAGTACTTC.

The rearrangement uses TRBV30 and TRBJ1-2; D remains ambiguous. Germline CDR1 reads GTSNPN; CDR2 reads SVGIG (reference sequence). This CDR3 has 13 amino acids. Trimming stripped 8 bases from V and 3 bases from J, with 16 bases between. In DNA form, the CDR3 reads TGTGCCAGACGTGCAGAGGTAGACTATGGCTACACCTTC. It translates to CARRAEVDYGYTF.

The V gene is TRBV5-1, the J gene TRBJ2-2; D possibly corresponds to TRBD1 (5 bases). The CDR3 consists of 15 residues. Trimming left V 4 bases short and J 0 bases short, with 10 bases between. The germline V gene encodes CDR1 SGHRS and CDR2 YFSETQ. In nucleotides, the CDR3 is TGCGCCAGCAGCCTGCAGGGCCCGAACACCGGGGAGCTGTTTTTT. It is translated as CASSLQGPNTGELFF.

V gene TRBV7-2 combines with J gene TRBJ2-7; tentatively, D is TRBD2 (6 bases). This CDR3 spans 15 amino acids. V was pared by 5 bases and J by 0 bases, with 14 bases between. CDR1 SGHTA and CDR2 FQGNSA come from the germline V gene. As DNA, the CDR3 is TGTGCCAGCAGCCTCTCCGGGGGAAGCTCCTACGAGCAGTACTTC. Translating it yields CASSLSGGSSYEQYF. Full variable domain (rest looked up from reference TRBV7-2 and TRBJ2-7): GAGVSQSPSNKVTEKGKDVELRCDPISGHTALYWYRQSLGQGLEFLIYFQGNSAPDKSGLPSDRFSAERTGGSVSTLTIQRTQQEDSAVYLCASSLSGGSSYEQYFGPGTRLTVT.

V is TRBV28 and J is TRBJ1-1, with 9 bases identical to TRBD1. V was clipped by 1 base and J by 1 base; unmatched bases: 16. The germline V gene has CDR1 MDHEN and CDR2 SYDVKM. The CDR3 length is 20 residues. The CDR3 DNA sequence: TGTGCCAGCAGTTTATCCCGTTGGTGGGGACAGGGAACTCAGAACACTGAAGCTTTCTTT. The encoded protein is CASSLSRWWGQGTQNTEAFF.